These 5 T cell receptor beta chains originate from one sample sequenced in a study of immune evolution from preneoplasia to lung adenocarcinoma. TCRdb's copy holds only in-frame clones and misses some; the assay was immunoSEQ multiplex PCR. The sample contains approximately 10,000 clones, just over 75% of which appear only once. Sequencing was done on a sample of FFPE lung adenocarcinoma in situ tissue. The receptor set was obtained from a person aged 60-79 years with lung adenocarcinoma.

The chain recombines TRBV28 with TRBJ2-1, with TRBD2 as a possible D gene (7 bases). Deletions cut 7 bases from V and 7 bases from J, with 23 bases between. This CDR3 spans 16 amino acids. Germline CDR1 is MDHEN and CDR2 is SYDVKM. CDR3 bases: TGTGCCAGCACCTTCATTGGGGGGGCCAGTTTTAATGAGCAGTTCTTC. It translates to CASTFIGGASFNEQFF.

This clone has more than one count but fewer than ten. This sample also contains other DNA sequences that code for the same CDR3. The rearrangement links TRBV18 to TRBJ2-7; tentatively, D is TRBD2 (5 bases). Germline V gene sequence: CDR1 KGHSH, CDR2 LQKENI. Trimming shortened V by 6 bases and J by 5 bases, and 8 bases separated the two germline ends. This CDR3 contains 11 residues. DNA for the CDR3: TGTGCCAGCTCCGACTATGACGAGCAGTACTTC. Amino acid sequence: CASSDYDEQYF.

This rearrangement joins TRBV7-9 to TRBJ1-6; possibly TRBD1 for D (6 bases). Trimming removed 4 bases from V and 4 bases from J, with 11 bases in between. This CDR3 has 15 residues. Germline V CDR1 and CDR2: SEHNR, FQNEAQ (reference sequence). In DNA form, the CDR3 reads TGTGCCAGCAGCTCCCCCAGGGGATATAATTCACCCCTCCACTTT. Residues: CASSSPRGYNSPLHF.

This clone is a singleton in its sample. This rearrangement joins TRBV5-1 to TRBJ2-2; possibly TRBD1 or TRBD2 for D (6 bases each). Trimming pared 4 bases from V and 1 base from J, leaving 14 bases between. Germline CDR1 and CDR2: SGHRS and YFSETQ. This CDR3 spans 16 amino acids. Written as DNA, the CDR3 is TGCGCCAGCAGCGCAGATCGGGGGCTGAACACCGGGGAGCTGTTTTTT. Translated: CASSADRGLNTGELFF.

The chain carries TRBV6-6 and TRBJ1-1; D is ambiguous. The ends were cut back, 7 bases at V and 6 bases at J, with 15 bases in the middle. Germline V gene lookup returns CDR1 MNHNY and CDR2 SVGAGI (reference sequence). CDR3 length: 13 amino acids. CDR3 sequence (DNA): TGTGCCAGCAAAATGGGGAGAGAGGCTGAAGCTTTCTTT. Translating gives CASKMGREAEAFF.